A selection of T cell receptor beta chains follows, all from one sample in a study of PD-1 blockade in classical Hodgkin lymphoma. Sequenced by immunoSEQ multiplex PCR; TCRdb stores in-frame clones only, minus some. The profile shows about 35,000 clones, 90% of them singletons. The specimen was CD4+ T cells from blood, collected at baseline. All receptors come from a human donor with classical Hodgkin lymphoma. Each CDR3 is given with its conserved first and last residue. A D gene is named only where the DNA matches it firmly. Only some rows state a clone size, as once, few, many or a class for expanded clones.

>-|13|TRBV12-5|-|TRBJ2-3
TGTGCTAGTGGTTTAGGGATCACAGATACGCAGTATTTT
CASGLGITDTQYF
>-|12|TRBV28|-|TRBJ1-3
TGTGCCAGCAGTTTCCGAGGAAACACCATATATTTT
CASSFRGNTIYF
>-|14|TRBV28|-|TRBJ2-6
TGTGCCAGCAGTTTAATTTCTGGGGCCAACGTCCTGACTTTC
CASSLISGANVLTF
>-|17|TRBV18|TRBD1|TRBJ1-1
TGTGCCAGCTCACCTAGACCTACCGACAGGGGGAACACTGAAGCTTTCTTT
CASSPRPTDRGNTEAFF
>once|15|TRBV11-2|-|TRBJ2-2
TGTGCCAGCACCCTCCTGAGGGGAAACACCGGGGAGCTGTTTTTT
CASTLLRGNTGELFF
>few|13|TRBV2|TRBD1|TRBJ1-5
TGTGCCAGCAGTCCGACAGGGTTCCAGACCCAGCATTTT
CASSPTGFQTQHF
>-|14|TRBV9|TRBD2|TRBJ2-3
TGTGCCAGCAGCGTAGGCGGGAGCCGTGATACGCAGTATTTT
CASSVGGSRDTQYF
>-|20|TRBV28|-|TRBJ1-5
TGTGCCAGCAGTTTTTCTCCCGGTCGCCGGACACCTTATAGCAATCAGCCCCAGCATTTT
CASSFSPGRRTPYSNQPQHF
>-|14|TRBV27|-|TRBJ2-7
TGTGCCAGCAGTTTAAGGCGGGAACCCAACGAGCAGTACTTC
CASSLRREPNEQYF
>-|16|TRBV5-1|-|TRBJ1-3
TGCGCCAGCAGCTTGACCACCAGGGTCTCTGGAAACACCATATATTTT
CASSLTTRVSGNTIYF
>-|15|TRBV27|-|TRBJ1-2
TGTGCCAGCAGTCCCCACCCCCCAGAGAACTATGGCTACACCTTC
CASSPHPPENYGYTF
>-|12|TRBV27|-|TRBJ2-2
TGTGCCAGCAGTACAGTCACCGGGGAGCTGTTTTTT
CASSTVTGELFF
>-|12|TRBV19|-|TRBJ2-1
TGTGCCAGTAGAACCTGGGGGGATGAGCAGTTCTTC
CASRTWGDEQFF
>-|13|TRBV28|-|TRBJ2-3
TGTGCCAGCAACCGGGACATCACAGATACGCAGTATTTT
CASNRDITDTQYF
>-|14|TRBV6-6|-|TRBJ2-7
TGTGCCAGCAGTTATTCCCGACTAGACTACGAGCAGTACTTC
CASSYSRLDYEQYF
>-|14|TRBV2|-|TRBJ2-4
TGTGCCAGCAGTGAGGGATTCAGCAGCAACATTCAGTACTTC
CASSEGFSSNIQYF
>-|15|TRBV30|-|TRBJ1-1
TGTGCCTGGAGTGTTGGACCGTTCATGAACACTGAAGCTTTCTTT
CAWSVGPFMNTEAFF
>-|17|TRBV29-1|-|TRBJ2-3
TGCAGCGTTGTCCGTCGGGCTCTAGCTTCTATACCAGATACGCAGTATTTT
CSVVRRALASIPDTQYF
>-|17|TRBV5-1|TRBD2|TRBJ2-1
TGCGCCAGCAGCCCGACTAGCGGGGGTTCCTTAAGCAATGAGCAGTTCTTC
CASSPTSGGSLSNEQFF
>-|14|TRBV7-3|-|TRBJ1-1
TGTGCCAGCAGCTTAACGGCGGGGTTCCCTGAAGCTTTCTTT
CASSLTAGFPEAFF
>-|14|TRBV27|-|TRBJ2-5
TGTGCCAGCAGTTCCACGAGCGGGCAAGAGACCCAGTACTTC
CASSSTSGQETQYF
>-|17|TRBV7-9|-|TRBJ2-7
TGTGCCAGCAGCTCGGGGGGGACAGTCTCCATCTCCTACGAGCAGTACTTC
CASSSGGTVSISYEQYF
>-|15|TRBV29-1|-|TRBJ2-1
TGCAGCGTACCAGAGTCCCGGGGCCCGGTTAATGAGCAGTTCTTC
CSVPESRGPVNEQFF
>few|15|TRBV7-9|-|TRBJ1-2
TGTGCCAGCAGTTCCTTGGGGAGGGGAGGCTCCGGCTACACCTTC
CASSSLGRGGSGYTF
>-|12|TRBV30|-|TRBJ2-3
TGTGCCTCCATTCAGGGTAGGGATACGCAGTATTTT
CASIQGRDTQYF
>once|15|TRBV5-1|-|TRBJ2-5
TGCGCCAGCAGCTTCTCCGGATCCCCGGCGGAGACCCAGTACTTC
CASSFSGSPAETQYF
>once|15|TRBV5-1|-|TRBJ2-2
TGCGCCAGCAGCTTGGTCCAGGGCGGAGGCGGGGAGCTGTTTTTT
CASSLVQGGGGELFF
>-|15|TRBV9|-|TRBJ2-4
TGTGCCAGCAGCGTCCATTACAAAGCCAAAAACATTCAGTACTTC
CASSVHYKAKNIQYF
>-|15|TRBV19|-|TRBJ2-3
TGTGCCAGTAGCGGCAAGGGCGTCGAAGGGTATACGCAGTATTTT
CASSGKGVEGYTQYF
>-|14|TRBV2|-|TRBJ1-5
TGTGCCAGCAGTTCGAGGGCAGGGGCTCAGCCCCAGCATTTT
CASSSRAGAQPQHF
>-|13|TRBV12-5|-|TRBJ1-3
TGTGCTAGTGGGTTTGACTCTGGAAACACCATATATTTT
CASGFDSGNTIYF
>once|13|TRBV14|TRBD1|TRBJ2-7
TGTGCCAGCAGAACAGGGGGCCGTTACGAGCAGTACTTC
CASRTGGRYEQYF
>-|13|TRBV6-5|-|TRBJ1-1
TGTGCCAGCAGTTACAGAGGTAGCGGTCGAGCTTTCTTT
CASSYRGSGRAFF